A single TCR beta chain is shown here with its context. There is no known antigen for this receptor. Per-nucleotide qualities are absent, and no much larger clonotype sits a single base away. The sample belongs to a study of shared clonotypes between healthy human individuals (dated by TCRdb to the early 2020s). Describing the broader study: Two women and a few men aged 18 to 49 years were included in the cohort. For each donor, three plates each were used for CD4 naive and CD4 memory, two plates were used for CD8 naive, and one plate was used for CD8 memory. To estimate repertoire size and how much clonotype sharing occurs between individuals, the study deeply sequenced the blood TCR repertoires of about five healthy adults. To increase sequencing depth and limit assay-specific biases, different laboratories used diverse techniques to prepare libraries and sequence TCR repertoires. Leukapheresis yielded between about 0.9 and 10 billion PBMCs per donor.

Donors were healthy HIV-negative adults with no recently reported acute infections or vaccinations. Every donor was a Caucasian adult residing in Nashville, Tennessee, USA. CD4+ T cells were enriched through magnetic negative selection, after which naive cells were positively selected on CD45RA and the remaining negative fraction served as the memory subset. Blood was collected by leukapheresis, and PBMCs were isolated by Ficoll-Histopaque density gradient centrifugation and then cryopreserved in liquid nitrogen vapor phase. Analytical flow cytometry was used to check the purity and quantity of every magnetically sorted T cell population. Each sorted fraction had its genomic DNA isolated and then quantified by UV absorbance on a Nanodrop 2000c. Reading from cysteine to phenylalanine, the CDR3 counts 16 amino acids. Here the CDR3 DNA is all that survives: 48 bases in frame from base 1. The germline V gene provides CDR1 SGHTA and CDR2 FQGNSA. V is pared back by 5 bases and J by 3 bases, with 20 bases lying between the germline termini.

Using the deep immunoSEQ assay, TCR CDR3 regions were amplified from genomic DNA by multiplex PCR. For each cell subset, the extracted genomic DNA was distributed evenly across all wells of several immunoSEQ 96-well plates, and each plate served as one replicate. For sorted subsets, each replicate PCR was loaded with about 200 ng genomic DNA, equivalent to about 30,000 T cell genomes. Purified libraries were measured with a Qubit 3.0 fluorometer, size-checked on a Bioanalyzer 2100, and measured again with the KAPA Library Quantification kit. Every immunoSEQ 96-well plate was sequenced on a separate single-read 150-cycle Illumina NextSeq 550 flow cell. In the source study's methods: Because the immunoSEQ output held only junctional sequences and lacked quality scores, the filtering could not match the filtering applied to full-length reads. Sequences were annotated with PyIR, a Python wrapper for IgBLAST v1.9, and V/J genes and CDR3 were assigned using IMGT germline references. Reads with weak V/J assignments (E-value above 1e-6), missing CDR3, stop codons, out-of-frame junctions, or ambiguous translated residues were removed. V3J clonotypes were defined by identical inferred V gene, J gene, and CDR3 amino acid sequence. The percentage overlap between two repertoires was calculated by dividing the number of shared unique clonotypes by the size of the smaller repertoire. Repertoire richness was assessed with RTK rarefaction, the Chao1 estimator, and Recon v2.1 estimates of unobserved clonotypes. For all TCRbeta clonotypes obtained by the gDNA method from four donors, generation probabilities were computed with OLGA. The immuneACCESS repertoire file appears here via TCRdb, limited to in-frame rearrangements. These files lack a portion of the clones; in checked studies, under half of the deficit traces to unresolved V genes, and the cause of the others is not known. The DNA gave D and trimming, while V, J and clone size come from that table. The sample table holds about 2.5 million clones, of which around 93% were seen once. 0.37% of the sample goes to the ten largest clones.

Study-level results and caveats: Only blood was sampled, and tissue TCR repertoires likely differ from those in blood. The small number of donors limited the genetic and exposure-history diversity represented. Pairwise subsampling led to the expectation that sequencing depth would affect the degree of clonotype sharing among donors. Naive subsets generally had larger estimated clonotype richness than memory subsets. Rarefaction of sorted-subset datasets indicated incomplete sequencing despite the large sequencing depth. Sharing across four donors was observed for 5% to 6.5% of naive CD4, under 4% of naive CD8, about 2.3% of memory CD4, and about 0.4% of memory CD8 clonotypes. Higher generation probabilities were observed for clonotypes shared by all four sorted-subset donors than for non-shared clonotypes.

Source material: naive CD4+ T cells from PBMCs. Reading the label with the study, this specimen's cell subset or site is: CD45RA+ positively selected. The sequence joins TRBV7-2 to TRBJ2-7; the D gene cannot be resolved beyond TRBD1 or TRBD2, each matching 5 bases. The receptor comes from a man aged 18 to 30 in good health. Some clones in this sample may be carry-over from other donors' samples. The sequenced DNA is TGTGCCAGCAGCCTAGTAGACCGGGACGGCCGCTACGAGCAGTACTTC. It codes for CASSLVDRDGRYEQYF.